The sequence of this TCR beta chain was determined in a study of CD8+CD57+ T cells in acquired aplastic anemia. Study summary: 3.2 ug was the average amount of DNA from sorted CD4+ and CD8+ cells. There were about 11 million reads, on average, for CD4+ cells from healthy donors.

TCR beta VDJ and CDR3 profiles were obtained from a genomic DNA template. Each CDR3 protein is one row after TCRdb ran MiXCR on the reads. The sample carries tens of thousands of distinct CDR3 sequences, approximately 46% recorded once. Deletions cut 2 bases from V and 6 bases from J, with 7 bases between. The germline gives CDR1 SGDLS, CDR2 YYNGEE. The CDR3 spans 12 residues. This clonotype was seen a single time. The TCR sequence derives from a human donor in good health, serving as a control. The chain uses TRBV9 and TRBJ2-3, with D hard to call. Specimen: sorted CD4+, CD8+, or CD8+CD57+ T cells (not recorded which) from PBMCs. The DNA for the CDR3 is TGTGCCAGCAGCGTCCTAGGCGATACGCAGTATTTT. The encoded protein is CASSVLGDTQYF.